This T cell receptor beta chain stems from a study of PD-L1 blockade in urothelial cancer. As for time point: pretreatment peripheral blood. Study-wide points: The study found that durable-benefit patients expanded tumor-associated blood clones more at 3 weeks.

The CDR3 is made up of 16 amino acids. With 3 bases clipped from V and 3 bases from J, the junction kept 7 bases outside the gene matches. Per germline, CDR1 LNHNV and CDR2 YYDKDF (reference sequence). Only one count was recorded for this clone. As yet, its antigen is unknown. The data were produced by immunoSEQ multiplex PCR, yet TCRdb's version contains in-frame clones alone and is incomplete. The sample records under 100,000 clones, around 87% being singletons. The sequence came from a man between 60 and 70 years old with urothelial cancer. Sample: PBMCs, taken around atezolizumab (anti-PD-L1) treatment. The chain links TRBV15 to TRBJ2-7; 11 bases agree with TRBD2. DNA of the CDR3: TGTGCCACCAGCAGGGACCTAGCGGGAGGTTTCTACGAGCAGTACTTC. Translating gives CATSRDLAGGFYEQYF.